This T cell receptor beta chain was recorded in a study of cytomegalovirus exposure and HLA in healthy donors. Looking at the study overall: Of some 410 genotyped donors, 80% to 85% grouped in the Caucasian-associated ancestry cluster. Study-level results: Later genetic work tied a missense DCLRE1C variant to beta-chain V and J trimming. Cytomegalovirus status was reportedly diagnosed by the classifier with high sensitivity and specificity. Rare sequences made up most TCRs, while some public TCRs were found in many donors.

This clone showed up just a few times. Antigen specificity is unknown. Primers included in the PCR were 60 Vbeta and 13 Jbeta primers. Produced via immunoSEQ multiplex PCR; TCRdb's table is partial and in-frame only. The sample holds more than 50,000 clones; roughly 71% are singletons and the top ten take 30% to 40%. CDR3 length: 9 amino acids. From germline, CDR1 is SQVTM and CDR2 ANQGSEA. The TCR sequence derives from a man aged 35-49 years in good health and CMV-seropositive. The specimen was PBMCs. This rearrangement joins TRBV29-1 to TRBJ1-3; D not resolved. The CDR3 DNA is TGCAGTGAACGGAACACCATATATTTT. Amino acids: CSERNTIYF.